A single T cell receptor (beta chain) is shown here with its context. In Seattle, patients joined the study during active infection and were tracked longitudinally. Assay used: immunoSEQ multiplex PCR; TCRdb lists only in-frame clones, some missing. Among around 200,000 clones listed, around 85% were seen once. Unmatched junction bases numbered 8, after V lost 5 bases and J lost 0 bases. The CDR3 totals 17 residues. Germline V CDR1 and CDR2: MGHRA, YSYEKL. These data originate in a study of blood T cell repertoires in COVID-19. For the study at large: The United States, Italy and Spain provided the acute and convalescent COVID-19 samples.

The receptor was derived from a woman in her sixties or seventies with COVID-19, enrolled during active disease. The specimen sequenced was peripheral blood. The chain recombines TRBV4-1 with TRBJ2-2, with 8 positions matching TRBD2. The chain's CDR3 is CASSLPGGRSNTGELFF. DNA of the CDR3: TGCGCCAGCAGCTTGCCTGGCGGGAGGTCGAACACCGGGGAGCTGTTTTTT.